This T cell receptor (beta chain) was found in a study of blood T cell repertoires in COVID-19. Study-level information: Acute and convalescent COVID-19 samples came from the United States, Italy and Spain.

As handled by the study authors: Amplification of reference gene primers provided the estimated nucleated cell counts. Assay used: immunoSEQ multiplex PCR; TCRdb lists only in-frame clones, some missing. That table is the source of V, J and clone size, and D and trimming were worked out from the DNA. The table has roughly 59,000 clones, less than 85% seen once. The CDR3 spans 14 residues. Germline V gives CDR1 SGHTA, CDR2 FQGTGA. The ends lost 4 bases at V and 7 bases at J; junction bases unmatched: 3. The specimen sequenced was peripheral blood. The clonotype originates from a human donor in a cohort sampled during active COVID-19. J is TRBJ2-2 and V is TRBV7-3; TRBD1 matches 10 bases. CDR3 region: CASSSGTGVGELFF. The CDR3 nucleotides are TGTGCCAGCAGCTCCGGGACAGGGGTCGGGGAGCTGTTTTTT.